Shown below are 13 T cell receptor beta chains from a single sample sequenced in a study of beta chain features in type 1 diabetes. General observations from the study: TCRB CDR3 length was moderately but significantly reduced in all four CD4+ subsets of Type 1 diabetes patients.

These TCRs are of unknown antigen specificity. Expressed TCRB transcripts were sequenced because the entire RNA isolate underwent reverse transcription. The table came from immunoSEQ multiplex PCR; TCRdb's copy has only in-frame clones and leaves some out. This sample carries 130,000 or so clones, roughly 10% of them seen once, and the ten largest clones take around 0.7%. Source material: central memory CD4+ T cells from blood. Source of these receptors: a man aged 25 to 40 with type 1 diabetes.

This clone has only a few counts. This sample includes further DNA sequences coding for the same CDR3. J is TRBJ2-1 and V is TRBV29-1, with D possibly being TRBD1 (6 bases). Trimming shortened V by 6 bases and J by 9 bases, and 12 bases separated the two germline ends. The CDR3 consists of 11 residues. Germline V gene data show CDR1 as SQVTM and CDR2 as ANQGSEA. The CDR3 sequence is CSVDRSSEQFF. Here the CDR3 DNA reads TGCAGCGTGGACAGATCGTCTGAGCAGTTCTTC.

This clone appeared a few times. The chain employs TRBV23-1 and TRBJ2-7, with 7 bases lining up with TRBD1. TRBV23-1 is an open reading frame, and its role is uncertain. CDR3 length equals 17 residues. Trimming took 4 bases from V and 0 from J; bases not matched to a gene: 12. CDR3 bases: TGCGCCAGCAGTCCCGATAAAGGGGGCGCTTTCTCCTACGAGCAGTACTTC. Translating it yields CASSPDKGGAFSYEQYF.

This clone appeared a few times. J is TRBJ1-1 and V is TRBV29-1; tentatively, D is TRBD1 (5 bases). The CDR3 covers 11 residues. V gave up 5 bases and J gave up 7 bases, with 11 bases separating them. Germline V gene lookup returns CDR1 SQVTM and CDR2 ANQGSEA. The CDR3 nucleotides read TGCAGCGTTCTGACACAGGATGAAGCTTTCTTT. Its protein is CSVLTQDEAFF.

The J gene is TRBJ1-3, the V gene TRBV28; TRBD1 agrees at 7 bases. CDR1 and CDR2 (germline): MDHEN, SYDVKM. Trimming removed 5 bases from V and 2 bases from J; junction bases left unmatched: 3. The CDR3 length is 14 residues. The CDR3 coding sequence is TGTGCCAGCAGTACTGGGACAGCTGGAAACACCATATATTTT. Its protein is CASSTGTAGNTIYF.

The sample holds many counts of this clone. The rearrangement uses TRBV7-2 and TRBJ2-4; TRBD1 agrees at 10 bases. Germline V gene sequence: CDR1 SGHTA, CDR2 FQGNSA. Trimming cost V 1 base and J 9 bases; bases outside gene matches: 0. This CDR3 is built from 13 residues. CDR3 in amino acids: CASSLGTGGIQYF. CDR3 sequence (DNA): TGTGCCAGCAGCTTAGGGACAGGGGGCATTCAGTACTTC.

This clone was seen a handful of times. This sequence joins TRBV7-2 and TRBJ2-7, with TRBD1 identical over 7 bases. CDR1 and CDR2 from the germline V gene are SGHTA and FQGNSA. V was pared by 10 bases and J by 0 bases, with 6 bases of the junction left unmatched. The CDR3 covers 13 residues. CDR3 protein: CATAGTVSYEQYF. CDR3 coding DNA: TGTGCCACGGCCGGGACAGTCTCCTACGAGCAGTACTTC.

This clone was detected only a few times. The chain carries TRBV4-3 and TRBJ2-5; 9 bases map to TRBD1. Germline assignment: CDR1 LGHNA and CDR2 YSLEER. This CDR3 has 14 residues. The V and J ends lost 1 base and 7 bases, in that order; junction bases with no gene match: 4. This CDR3 reads CASSQADRGGTQYF. The CDR3 DNA sequence: TGCGCCAGCAGCCAAGCAGACAGGGGGGGGACCCAGTACTTC.

The gene calls are TRBV28 and TRBJ1-2; D call uncertain. Trimming removed 4 bases at V and 2 bases at J, with 11 bases between. The CDR3 totals 14 residues. The germline V gene has CDR1 MDHEN and CDR2 SYDVKM. CDR3 loop: CASSSGGRNYGYTF. The CDR3 DNA is TGTGCCAGCAGTTCCGGTGGGAGGAACTATGGCTACACCTTC.

This clone was found many times. The genes are TRBV28 and TRBJ1-2; a possible D gene is TRBD1 (5 bases). Trimming cost V 6 bases and J 8 bases, with 13 bases left between them. The CDR3 runs to 12 residues. CDR1 is MDHEN and CDR2 is SYDVKM in the germline V gene. CDR3 nucleotide sequence: TGTGCCAGCAGCAGGGTCCAGGGAGGCTACACCTTC. Translated, it gives CASSRVQGGYTF.

V usage is TRBV7-6 and J usage is TRBJ1-1, with a weak D call TRBD1 (6 bases). Trimming shortened V by 5 bases and J by 1 base, and 8 bases separated the two germline ends. Germline CDR1 SGHVS, CDR2 FNYEAQ. The CDR3 extends over 13 amino acids. Here the CDR3 DNA reads TGTGCCAGCAGCGCACAGGGGAACACTGAAGCTTTCTTT. Encoded protein: CASSAQGNTEAFF.

This clone was observed a few times. The chain combines TRBV5-4 with TRBJ1-2, with 7 bases that match TRBD1. Germline assignment: CDR1 SGHNT and CDR2 YYREEE (reference sequence). V shed 4 bases and J 8 bases; nucleotides not matched to a gene: 17. This CDR3 is 16 amino acids long. Written as DNA, the CDR3 is TGTGCCAGCAGCCCTATGACAGGGTCGGGAGACGGGGGCTACACCTTC. Its protein product is CASSPMTGSGDGGYTF.

This sequence joins TRBV2 and TRBJ2-1; 8 bases are a match to TRBD1. Germline V lookup: CDR1 SNHLY, CDR2 FYNNEI. The CDR3 has 12 residues. V trimming: 6 bases; J trimming: 8 bases; junction bases outside the gene matches: 3. The CDR3 sequence: CASRTGEYEQFF. In DNA form, the CDR3 reads TGTGCCAGCAGGACAGGGGAATATGAGCAGTTCTTC.

This clone occurred many times. The J gene is TRBJ1-5, the V gene TRBV7-9; a possible D gene is TRBD1 (5 bases). The V and J ends lost 0 bases and 5 bases respectively, with 8 bases between them. Germline assignment: CDR1 SEHNR and CDR2 FQNEAQ (reference sequence). The CDR3 spans 14 residues. The CDR3 protein is CASSLASGYQPQHF. CDR3 bases: TGTGCCAGCAGCTTAGCCTCAGGGTATCAGCCCCAGCATTTT.